One sample yielded the 2 T cell receptor beta chains listed below, sequenced in a study of blood T cells in healthy people across ages (dated by TCRdb to the mid-2010s). Library preparation employed 5' RACE. A second PCR of about 6 to 11 cycles was performed with a sample-barcoded 5' primer and a J-beta primer mix. TCRdb trimmed the raw reads at Q25, called clones with MiXCR and kept productive beta chains. Every distinct CDR3 protein forms one entry, paired with its most common genes and DNA. This sample lists some 1.8 million distinct CDR3 sequences; approximately 39% were detected once. The ten top clones hold 20% to 25% of the sample. The sequencing sample was made of blood. These TCRs come from a human donor in good health.

This sequence joins TRBV21-1 and TRBJ2-1; TRBD1, as called in the table, went unchecked against the DNA. TRBV21-1 is recorded as a pseudogene. CDR3 length equals 15 residues. CDR3 residues: CASSKPSGVGDEQFF. CDR3 sequence (DNA): TGTGCCAGCAGCAAACCGTCAGGGGTGGGAGATGAGCAGTTCTTC.

The J gene is TRBJ1-5, the V gene TRBV7-2; no definite D call. The CDR3 extends over 14 amino acids. The germline CDR1 and CDR2 sequences are SGHTA and FQGNSA. V lost 8 bases, J lost 7 bases, and 18 bases lay in between. CDR3 sequence: CASGLSRVYQPQHF. The CDR3 bases are TGTGCCAGCGGACTTTCTAGGGTGTACCAGCCCCAGCATTTT.